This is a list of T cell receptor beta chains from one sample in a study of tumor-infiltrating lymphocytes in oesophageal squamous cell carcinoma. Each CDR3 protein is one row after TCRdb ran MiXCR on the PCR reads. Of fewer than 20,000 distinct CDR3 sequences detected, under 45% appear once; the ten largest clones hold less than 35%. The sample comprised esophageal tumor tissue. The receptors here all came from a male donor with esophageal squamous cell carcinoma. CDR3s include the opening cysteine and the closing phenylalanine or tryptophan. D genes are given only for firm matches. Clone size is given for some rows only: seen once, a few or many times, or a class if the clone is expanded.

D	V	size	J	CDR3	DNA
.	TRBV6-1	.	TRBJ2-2	CASSENIAGELFF	TGTGCCAGCAGTGAAAACATAGCCGGGGAGCTGTTTTTT
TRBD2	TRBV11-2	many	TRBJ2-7	CASSLGGLAGGPYNEQYF	TGTGCCAGCAGCTTAGGAGGACTAGCGGGAGGGCCTTACAATGAGCAGTACTTC
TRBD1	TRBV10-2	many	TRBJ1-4	CASSGQATNEKLFF	TGCGCCAGCAGCGGACAGGCAACTAATGAAAAACTGTTTTTT
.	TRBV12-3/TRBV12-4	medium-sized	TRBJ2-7	CASSISSSYEQYF	TGTGCCAGCAGTATATCTAGCTCCTACGAGCAGTACTTC
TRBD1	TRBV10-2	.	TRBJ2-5	CASSRGPQETQYF	TGCGCCAGCAGCAGGGGGCCCCAAGAGACCCAGTACTTC
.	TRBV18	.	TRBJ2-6	CASSPPRELAGANVLTF	TGTGCCAGCTCACCACCCAGGGAACTAGCTGGGGCCAACGTCCTGACTTTC
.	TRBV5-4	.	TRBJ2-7	CASSFGGVRYEQYF	TGTGCCAGCAGCTTCGGGGGAGTAAGGTACGAGCAGTACTTC
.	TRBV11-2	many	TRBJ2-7	CASSLDRVGSPLHF	TGTGCCAGCAGCTTAGACAGGGTCGGTTCACCCCTCCACTTC
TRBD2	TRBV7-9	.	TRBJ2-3	CASSLGTSSDTQYF	TGTGCCAGCAGCTTAGGGACTAGCTCAGATACGCAGTATTTT
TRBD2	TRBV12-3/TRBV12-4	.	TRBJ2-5	CASSLAGRETQYF	TGTGCCAGCAGCCTAGCGGGAAGAGAGACCCAGTACTTC
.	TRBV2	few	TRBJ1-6	CASSHRPSSYNSPLHF	TGTGCCAGCAGCCACCGACCTAGCTCCTATAATTCACCCCTCCACTTT
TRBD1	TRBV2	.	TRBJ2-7	CASRGTGLLYEQYF	TGTGCCAGCAGGGGGACAGGCCTTCTCTACGAGCAGTACTTC
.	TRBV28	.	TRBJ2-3	CASRRAGRTEAFF	TGTGCCAGCAGGCGGGCAGGGCGTACTGAAGCTTTCTTC
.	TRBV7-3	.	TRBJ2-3	CASSLAQFHTQYF	TGTGCCAGCAGCTTAGCCCAATTCCATACGCAGTATTTT
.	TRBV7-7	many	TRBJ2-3	CASSRFVGDTQYF	TGTGCTAGCAGCCGGTTTGTTGGAGATACGCAGTATTTT
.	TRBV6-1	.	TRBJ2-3	CASSEEAGGTDTQYF	TGTGCCAGCAGTGAAGAGGCTGGGGGCACAGATACGCAGTATTTT
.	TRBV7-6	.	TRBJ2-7	CASSLASGPEQYF	TGTGCCAGCAGCTTAGCTTCAGGTCCCGAGCAGTACTTC
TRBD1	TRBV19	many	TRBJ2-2	CASSDHGQGATGELFF	TGTGCCAGTAGTGACCACGGACAGGGGGCGACCGGGGAGCTGTTTTTT
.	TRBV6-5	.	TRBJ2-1	CASSVERSSSYEQFF	TGTGCCAGCAGTGTAGAGCGATCAAGCTCCTACGAGCAGTTCTTC
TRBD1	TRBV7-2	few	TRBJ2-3	CASSGKGAIFTQYF	TGTGCCAGCAGCGGGAAGGGGGCAATATTTACGCAGTATTTT